This T cell receptor (beta chain) was sequenced during a study of metastatic and nonmetastatic thyroid tumors. About the research overall: Malignant and benign thyroid patients had repertoires compared in peripheral blood and tumor or nodule tissue. Study results and caveats: According to reports, the diversity of TCR beta was significantly higher in malignant thyroid tumors than in benign nodules, and this held in both blood and tumor samples.

This CDR3 region has 15 residues. Germline V CDR1 and CDR2: SNHLY, FYNNEI. Trimming took off 4 bases at V and 4 bases at J, with 13 bases between the two ends. In the authors' methods: Differences in CDR3 between clinicopathological groups were drawn on to build a classifier intended to discriminate distant-metastatic papillary thyroid cancer patients. TCRdb re-analyzed the PCR reads through MiXCR. TCRdb, rather than the study authors, made the V and J calls. The sample comprises approximately 6,100 clones, 25% to 30% of which are singletons, and under 55% rests with the top ten. This clone was seen only a few times. What it recognizes is unknown. Before thyroid surgery, none of the patients had received any treatment.

The chain carries TRBV2 and TRBJ2-2; a weak D match, TRBD1 (6 bases). What was sequenced was adjacent normal tissue. The source of this sequence is a female donor with papillary thyroid cancer or a benign thyroid nodule (not recorded which). Some clones in this sample may be carry-over from other donors' samples. This chain's CDR3 is CASSGIQGTTGELFF. The CDR3 nucleotides are TGTGCCAGCAGTGGTATACAGGGCACCACCGGGGAGCTGTTTTTT. Full variable domain (rest looked up from reference TRBV2 and TRBJ2-2): EPEVTQTPSHQVTQMGQEVILRCVPISNHLYFYWYRQILGQKVEFLVSFYNNEISEKSEIFDDQFSVERPDGSNFTLKIRSTKLEDSAMYFCASSGIQGTTGELFFGEGSRLTVL.